This T cell receptor beta chain was observed in a study of blood T cell repertoires in COVID-19. Turning to the study itself: The origin of the acute and convalescent COVID-19 samples was the United States, Italy and Spain. From T cells, B-cell-depleted T cells, or PBMCs came the material, which was cDNA or gDNA.

TCRdb's table, derived via immunoSEQ multiplex PCR, lists solely in-frame clones and lacks some. Counted here are some 300,000 clones, more than 70% occurring once; the ten biggest clones make up approximately 7.2%. The sequenced sample was peripheral blood. The TCR was taken from a woman between 25 and 40 years old who had recovered from COVID-19.

The CDR3 coding sequence is TGTGCCAGCAGTCCCTCTTTATACGAGCAGTACTTC. Translating it yields CASSPSLYEQYF. This chain links TRBV6-6 with TRBJ2-7; D unresolved. CDR1 is MNHNY, CDR2 SVGAGI, per germline (reference sequence). V was pared by 5 bases and J by 4 bases, with 9 bases between. There are 12 residues in the CDR3.